Reported below is one T cell receptor beta chain. Its antigen is unknown. The CDR3 consists of 18 residues. Trimming removed 0 bases at V and 2 bases at J, with 16 bases between. The V gene's germline CDR1 is MRHNA and CDR2 SNTAGT. The data stem from a study of identifying expanded T cells in peripheral blood. Healthy donors had no documented immune events, such as infections, while sampled. Assay used: immunoSEQ multiplex PCR; TCRdb lists only in-frame clones, some missing. The sample has 65,000 to 95,000 clones, 84% seen once. Study-level points and caveats: Roughly 1.2 clones differed between technical replicates, versus about 16 and 19 over time. Variance in clone template counts between approximately two-week samples significantly increased with total template count across all healthy donors.

Sample: blood. This chain links TRBV6-4 with TRBJ2-2; D is perhaps TRBD1 (6 bases). This clonotype was obtained from a person aged 18-69 years in good health. The CDR3 coding sequence is TGTGCCAGCAGTGACTCCCTCAGGGGAATACTTAACACCGGGGAGCTGTTTTTT. Amino acid sequence: CASSDSLRGILNTGELFF.